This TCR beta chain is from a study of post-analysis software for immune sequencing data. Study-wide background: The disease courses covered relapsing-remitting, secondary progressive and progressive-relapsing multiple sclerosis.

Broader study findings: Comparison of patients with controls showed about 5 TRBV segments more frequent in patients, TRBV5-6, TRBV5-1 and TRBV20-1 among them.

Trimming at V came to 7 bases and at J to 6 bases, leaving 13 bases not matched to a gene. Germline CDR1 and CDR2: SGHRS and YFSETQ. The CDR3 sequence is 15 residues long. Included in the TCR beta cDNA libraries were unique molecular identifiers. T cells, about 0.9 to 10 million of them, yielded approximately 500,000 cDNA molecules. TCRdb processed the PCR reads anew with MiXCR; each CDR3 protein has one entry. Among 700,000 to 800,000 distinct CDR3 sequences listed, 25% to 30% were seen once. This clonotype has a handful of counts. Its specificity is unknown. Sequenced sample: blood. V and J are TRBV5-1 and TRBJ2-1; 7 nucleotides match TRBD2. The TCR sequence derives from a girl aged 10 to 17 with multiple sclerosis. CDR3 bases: TGCGCCAGCTATCGCGATGGGGCGGGAGTCAATGAGCAGTTCTTC. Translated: CASYRDGAGVNEQFF.